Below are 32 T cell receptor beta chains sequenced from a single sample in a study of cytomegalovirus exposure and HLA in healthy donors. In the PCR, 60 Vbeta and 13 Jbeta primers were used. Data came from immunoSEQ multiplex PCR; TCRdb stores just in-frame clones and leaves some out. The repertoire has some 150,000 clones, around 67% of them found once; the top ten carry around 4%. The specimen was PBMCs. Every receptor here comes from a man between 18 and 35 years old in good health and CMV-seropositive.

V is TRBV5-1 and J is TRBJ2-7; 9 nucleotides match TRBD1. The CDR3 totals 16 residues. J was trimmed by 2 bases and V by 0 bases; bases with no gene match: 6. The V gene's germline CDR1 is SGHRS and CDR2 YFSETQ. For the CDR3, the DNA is TGCGCCAGCAGCTTGGTAGCAGGGACAGGGACCTACGAGCAGTACTTC. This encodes CASSLVAGTGTYEQYF.

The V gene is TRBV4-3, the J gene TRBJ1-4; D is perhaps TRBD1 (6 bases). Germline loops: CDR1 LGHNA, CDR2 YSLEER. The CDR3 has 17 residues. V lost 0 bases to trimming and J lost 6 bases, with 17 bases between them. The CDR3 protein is CASSQDFSAGEYEKLFF. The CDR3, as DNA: TGCGCCAGCAGCCAAGATTTTTCGGCAGGGGAGTATGAAAAACTGTTTTTT.

The DNA for the CDR3 is TGTGCCAGTACCCCGGACAGATGGATGAACACTGAAGCTTTCTTT. Translated, it gives CASTPDRWMNTEAFF. J is TRBJ1-1 and V is TRBV19; D is possibly TRBD1 (6 bases). Per the germline V gene, CDR1 is LNHDA and CDR2 is SQIVND (reference sequence). V lost 7 bases and J 0 bases, leaving 15 bases between the germline ends. This CDR3 spans 15 amino acids.

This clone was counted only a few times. The CDR3 DNA reads TGTGCCAGCAGTTTAAACAGGGAGGGTCCGGACGAGCAGTACTTC. It codes for CASSLNREGPDEQYF. This chain links TRBV28 with TRBJ2-7, with D perhaps TRBD2 (7 bases). Looked up from germline, CDR1 is MDHEN and CDR2 is SYDVKM. V gave up 2 bases and J gave up 5 bases, with 16 bases separating them. The CDR3 covers 15 residues.

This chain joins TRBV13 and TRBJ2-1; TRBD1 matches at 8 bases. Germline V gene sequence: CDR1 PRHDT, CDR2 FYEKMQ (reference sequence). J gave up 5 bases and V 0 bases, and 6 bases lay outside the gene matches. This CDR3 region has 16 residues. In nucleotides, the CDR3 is TGTGCCAGCAGCTTAGGCCGACAGGGGACCCACAATGAGCAGTTCTTC. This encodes CASSLGRQGTHNEQFF.

The CDR3 loop reads CASRLGQAYNEQFF. The CDR3 DNA reads as TGTGCCAGCAGACTGGGACAGGCATACAATGAGCAGTTCTTC. This chain connects TRBV6-5 to TRBJ2-1, with 8 bases aligning to TRBD1. Germline V gene lookup returns CDR1 MNHEY and CDR2 SVGAGI. V shed 6 bases and J 4 bases; nucleotides not matched to a gene: 5. The CDR3 totals 14 residues.

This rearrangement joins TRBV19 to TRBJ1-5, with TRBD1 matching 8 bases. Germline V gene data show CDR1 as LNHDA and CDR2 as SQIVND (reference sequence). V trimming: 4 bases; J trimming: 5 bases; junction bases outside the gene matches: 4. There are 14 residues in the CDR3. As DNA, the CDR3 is TGTGCCAGTAGTACCGGACAGGGTCATCAGCCCCAGCATTTT. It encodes CASSTGQGHQPQHF. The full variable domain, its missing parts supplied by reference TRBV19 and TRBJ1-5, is DGGITQSPKYLFRKEGQNVTLSCEQNLNHDAMYWYRQDPGQGLRLIYYSQIVNDFQKGDIAEGYSVSREKKESFPLTVTSAQKNPTAFYLCASSTGQGHQPQHFGDGTRLSIL.

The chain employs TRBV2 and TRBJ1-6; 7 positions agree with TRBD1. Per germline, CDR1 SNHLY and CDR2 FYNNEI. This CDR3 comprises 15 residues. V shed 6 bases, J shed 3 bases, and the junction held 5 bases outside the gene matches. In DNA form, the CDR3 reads TGTGCCAGCAGGCGCCGGGACAGCTATAATTCACCCCTCCACTTT. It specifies CASRRRDSYNSPLHF.

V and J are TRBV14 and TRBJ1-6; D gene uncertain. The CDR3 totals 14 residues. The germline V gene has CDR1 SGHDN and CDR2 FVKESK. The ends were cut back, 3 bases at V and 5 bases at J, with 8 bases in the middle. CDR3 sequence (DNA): TGTGCCAGCAGCCATAAAACGGATAATTCACCCCTCCACTTT. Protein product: CASSHKTDNSPLHF.

The CDR3 region is CASTPETSGNTGELFF. Here the CDR3 DNA reads TGCGCCAGCACCCCGGAGACTAGCGGAAACACCGGGGAGCTGTTTTTT. The chain recombines TRBV10-2 with TRBJ2-2; TRBD2 matches 9 bases. After removal of 7 bases from V and 2 bases from J, the junction contained 8 bases not matched to a gene. CDR1 WSHSY and CDR2 SAAADI come from the germline V gene. The CDR3 has 16 residues.

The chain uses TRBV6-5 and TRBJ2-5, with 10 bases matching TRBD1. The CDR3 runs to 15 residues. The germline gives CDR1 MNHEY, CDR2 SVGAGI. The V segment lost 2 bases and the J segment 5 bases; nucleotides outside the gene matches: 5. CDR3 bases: TGTGCCAGCAGTTACGCAACGGGACAGGGGGAGACCCAGTACTTC. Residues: CASSYATGQGETQYF.

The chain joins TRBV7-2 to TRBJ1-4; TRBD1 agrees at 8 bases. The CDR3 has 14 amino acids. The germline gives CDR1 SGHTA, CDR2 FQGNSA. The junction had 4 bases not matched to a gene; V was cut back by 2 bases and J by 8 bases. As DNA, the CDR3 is TGTGCCAGCAGCTTAACAGGGGGTGCGGAAAAACTGTTTTTT. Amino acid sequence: CASSLTGGAEKLFF.

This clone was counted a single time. CDR3: CASRLSGRAADTQYF. DNA of the CDR3: TGTGCCAGCAGACTTAGCGGGAGGGCCGCAGATACGCAGTATTTT. The chain combines TRBV28 with TRBJ2-3, with 11 bases identical to TRBD2. This CDR3 contains 15 residues. Germline trimming cut 6 bases from V and 4 bases from J; bases unmatched to any gene: 6. Germline lookup yields CDR1 MDHEN and CDR2 SYDVKM.

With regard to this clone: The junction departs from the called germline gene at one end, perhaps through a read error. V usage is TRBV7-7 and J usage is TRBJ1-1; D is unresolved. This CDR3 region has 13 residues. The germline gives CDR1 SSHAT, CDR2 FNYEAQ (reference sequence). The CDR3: CASSLDLNTEAFF. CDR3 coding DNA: TGTGCTAGCAGCTTAGATCTCAACACTGAAGCTTTCTTT. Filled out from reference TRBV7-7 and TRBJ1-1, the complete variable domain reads GAGVSQSPRYKVTKRGQDVTLRCDPISSHATLYWYQQALGQGPEFLTYFNYEAQPDKSGLPSDRFSAERPEGSISTLTIQRTEQRDSAMYRCASSLDLNTEAFFGQGTRLTVV.

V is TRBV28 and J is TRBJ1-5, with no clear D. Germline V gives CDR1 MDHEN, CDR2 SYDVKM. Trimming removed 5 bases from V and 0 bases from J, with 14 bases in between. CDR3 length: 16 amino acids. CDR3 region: CASSPRQPYSNQPQHF. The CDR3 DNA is TGTGCCAGCAGTCCAAGACAACCTTATAGCAATCAGCCCCAGCATTTT.

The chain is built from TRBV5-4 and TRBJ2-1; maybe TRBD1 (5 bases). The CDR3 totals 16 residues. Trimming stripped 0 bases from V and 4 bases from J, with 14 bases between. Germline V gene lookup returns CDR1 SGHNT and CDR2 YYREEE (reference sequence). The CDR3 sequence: CASSLEGLKTYNEQFF. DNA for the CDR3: TGTGCCAGCAGCTTGGAGGGGCTGAAGACATACAATGAGCAGTTCTTC.

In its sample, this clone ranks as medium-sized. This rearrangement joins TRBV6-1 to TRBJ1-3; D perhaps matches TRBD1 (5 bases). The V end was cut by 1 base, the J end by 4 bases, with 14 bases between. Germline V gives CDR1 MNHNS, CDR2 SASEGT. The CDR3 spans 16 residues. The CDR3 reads CASSEGLGVGGNTIYF. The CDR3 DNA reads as TGTGCCAGCAGTGAAGGCCTAGGGGTAGGAGGAAACACCATATATTTT.

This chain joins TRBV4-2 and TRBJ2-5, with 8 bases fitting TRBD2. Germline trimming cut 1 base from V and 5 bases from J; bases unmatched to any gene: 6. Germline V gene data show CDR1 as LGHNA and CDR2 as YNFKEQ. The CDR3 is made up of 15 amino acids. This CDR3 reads CASSQGSGGGETQYF. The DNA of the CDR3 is TGTGCCAGCAGCCAAGGTAGTGGCGGGGGGGAGACCCAGTACTTC.

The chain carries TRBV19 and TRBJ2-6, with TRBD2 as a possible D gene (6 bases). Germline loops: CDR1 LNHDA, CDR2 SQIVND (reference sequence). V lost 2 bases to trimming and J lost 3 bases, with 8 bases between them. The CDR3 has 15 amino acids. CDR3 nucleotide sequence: TGTGCCAGTAGTATATTGGGGGGTGGGGCCAACGTCCTGACTTTC. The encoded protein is CASSILGGGANVLTF.

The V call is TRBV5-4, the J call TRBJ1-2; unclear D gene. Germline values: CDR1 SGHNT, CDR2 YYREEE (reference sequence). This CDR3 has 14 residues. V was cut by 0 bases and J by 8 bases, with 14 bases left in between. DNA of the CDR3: TGTGCCAGCAGCTTGGAGGCGGCAAACGGCGGCTACACCTTC. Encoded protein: CASSLEAANGGYTF.

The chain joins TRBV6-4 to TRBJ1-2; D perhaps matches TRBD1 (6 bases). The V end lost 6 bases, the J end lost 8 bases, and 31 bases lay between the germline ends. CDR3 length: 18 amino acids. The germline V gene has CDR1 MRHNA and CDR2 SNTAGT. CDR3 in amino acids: CASSKRTIPGQEGLGYTF. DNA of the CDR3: TGTGCCAGCAGCAAAAGAACCATCCCGGGACAAGAAGGTTTGGGCTACACCTTC.

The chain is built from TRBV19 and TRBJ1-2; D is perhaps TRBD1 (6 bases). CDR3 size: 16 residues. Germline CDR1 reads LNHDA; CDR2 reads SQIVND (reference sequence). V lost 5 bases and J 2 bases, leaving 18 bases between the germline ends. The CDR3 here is CASSFENRARNYGYTF. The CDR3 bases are TGTGCCAGTAGTTTTGAAAACAGGGCGAGGAACTATGGCTACACCTTC.

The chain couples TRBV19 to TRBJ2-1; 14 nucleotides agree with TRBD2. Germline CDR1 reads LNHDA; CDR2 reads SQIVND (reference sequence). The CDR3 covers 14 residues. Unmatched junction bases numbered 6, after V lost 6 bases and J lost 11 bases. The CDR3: CASRDGTSGGKQFF. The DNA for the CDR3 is TGTGCCAGTAGGGACGGGACTAGCGGGGGAAAGCAGTTCTTC. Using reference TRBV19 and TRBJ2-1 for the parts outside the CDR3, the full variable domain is DGGITQSPKYLFRKEGQNVTLSCEQNLNHDAMYWYRQDPGQGLRLIYYSQIVNDFQKGDIAEGYSVSREKKESFPLTVTSAQKNPTAFYLCASRDGTSGGKQFFGPGTRLTVL.

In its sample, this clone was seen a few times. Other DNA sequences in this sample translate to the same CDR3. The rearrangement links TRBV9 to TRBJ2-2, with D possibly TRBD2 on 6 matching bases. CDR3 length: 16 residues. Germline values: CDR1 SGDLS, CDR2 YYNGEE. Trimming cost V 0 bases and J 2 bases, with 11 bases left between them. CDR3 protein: CASSVGLAVNTGELFF. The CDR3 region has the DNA TGTGCCAGCAGCGTAGGTTTAGCGGTCAACACCGGGGAGCTGTTTTTT.

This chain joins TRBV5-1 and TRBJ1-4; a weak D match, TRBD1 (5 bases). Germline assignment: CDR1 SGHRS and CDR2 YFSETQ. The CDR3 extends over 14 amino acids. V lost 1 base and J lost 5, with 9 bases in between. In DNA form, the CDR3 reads TGCGCCAGCAGCTTGTTGGGGGGGAATGAAAAACTGTTTTTT. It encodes CASSLLGGNEKLFF.

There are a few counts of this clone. Written as DNA, the CDR3 is TGCGCCAGCAGCCTGCTTGCAACTAGCACAGATACGCAGTATTTT. Residues: CASSLLATSTDTQYF. The J gene is TRBJ2-3, the V gene TRBV4-1; no definite D call. Germline V gene sequence: CDR1 MGHRA, CDR2 YSYEKL. V was clipped by 4 bases and J by 0 bases, with 11 bases between them. CDR3 size: 15 residues.

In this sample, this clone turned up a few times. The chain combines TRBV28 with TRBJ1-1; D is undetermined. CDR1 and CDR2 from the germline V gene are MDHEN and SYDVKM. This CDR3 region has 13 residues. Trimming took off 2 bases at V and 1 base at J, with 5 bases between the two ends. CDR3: CASSLPGNTEAFF. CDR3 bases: TGTGCCAGCAGTTTACCGGGGAACACTGAAGCTTTCTTT.

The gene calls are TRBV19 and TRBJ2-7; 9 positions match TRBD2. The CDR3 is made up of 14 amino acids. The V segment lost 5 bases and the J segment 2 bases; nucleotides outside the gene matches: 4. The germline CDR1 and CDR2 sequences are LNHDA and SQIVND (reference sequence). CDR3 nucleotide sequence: TGTGCCAGTAGTGCCGTAGCGGGGGCCTACGAGCAGTACTTC. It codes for CASSAVAGAYEQYF. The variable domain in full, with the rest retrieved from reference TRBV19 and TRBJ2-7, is DGGITQSPKYLFRKEGQNVTLSCEQNLNHDAMYWYRQDPGQGLRLIYYSQIVNDFQKGDIAEGYSVSREKKESFPLTVTSAQKNPTAFYLCASSAVAGAYEQYFGPGTRLTVT.

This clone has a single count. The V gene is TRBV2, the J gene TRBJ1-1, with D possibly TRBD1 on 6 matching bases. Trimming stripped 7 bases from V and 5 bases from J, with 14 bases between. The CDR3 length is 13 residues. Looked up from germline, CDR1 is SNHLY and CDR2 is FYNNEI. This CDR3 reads CASKTGGGTEAFF. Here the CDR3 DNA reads TGTGCCAGCAAGACAGGAGGAGGTACTGAAGCTTTCTTT.

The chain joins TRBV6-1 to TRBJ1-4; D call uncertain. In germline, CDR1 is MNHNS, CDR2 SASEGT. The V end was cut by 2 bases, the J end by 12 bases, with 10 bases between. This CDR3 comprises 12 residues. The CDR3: CASSELPLELFF. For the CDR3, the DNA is TGTGCCAGCAGTGAACTACCCCTGGAACTGTTTTTT.

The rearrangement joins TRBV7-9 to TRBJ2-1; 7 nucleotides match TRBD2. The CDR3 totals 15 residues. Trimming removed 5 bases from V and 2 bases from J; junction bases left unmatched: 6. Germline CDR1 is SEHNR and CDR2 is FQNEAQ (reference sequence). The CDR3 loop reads CASSLGGLTYNEQFF. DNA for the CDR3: TGTGCCAGCAGCCTGGGAGGGCTTACCTACAATGAGCAGTTCTTC.

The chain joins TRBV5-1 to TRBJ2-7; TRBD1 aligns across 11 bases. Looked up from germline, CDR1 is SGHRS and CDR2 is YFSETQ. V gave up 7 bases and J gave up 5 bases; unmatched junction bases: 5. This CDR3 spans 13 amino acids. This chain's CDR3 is CASGTGGPDEQYF. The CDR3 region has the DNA TGCGCCAGCGGGACAGGGGGGCCCGACGAGCAGTACTTC.